The 24 T cell receptor beta chains given below trace back to one sample, sequenced in a study of T cells expressing NK-cell markers. TCRdb reprocessed the 5' RACE reads, with one entry per CDR3 protein and no DNA. The sample has some 140,000 distinct CDR3 sequences. The sample comprised blood T cells: a sorted CD56 or NKG2C T cell subset, CD4+ or CD8+ T cells, or bulk PBMC T cells (not recorded which). The receptors derive from a woman aged 50 to 60 in good health.

J is TRBJ2-1 and V is TRBV10-3; TCRdb picks TRBD1, but there is no DNA to check that call. The CDR3 is 12 residues long. Looked up from germline, CDR1 is ENHRY and CDR2 is SYGVKD. CDR3 region: CAIKLKTGSEFF.

The V and J genes are TRBV4-1 and TRBJ2-2; with no DNA, the TCRdb D assignment of TRBD1 cannot be verified. Per the germline V gene, CDR1 is MGHRA and CDR2 is YSYEKL. The CDR3 loop spans 15 amino acids. The CDR3 region is CASSQEGGNAGELFF.

The J gene is TRBJ2-5, the V gene TRBV11-3; TCRdb's D call of TRBD2 is untestable without DNA. CDR3 size: 16 residues. CDR1 is SGHNT and CDR2 is YENEEA in the germline V gene. CDR3 protein: CASSYLSGRAEETQYF.

The chain has TRBV5-1 and TRBJ2-6. The length of the CDR3 is 15 residues. Germline values: CDR1 SGHRS, CDR2 YFSETQ. This CDR3 is CASSLDGLGANVLTF.

The rearrangement uses TRBV7-2 and TRBJ2-7; TCRdb's D call, TRBD1, is unchecked because there is no DNA. Germline V gene data show CDR1 as SGHTA and CDR2 as FQGNSA. The CDR3 extends over 17 amino acids. This CDR3 reads CASSLVGGQAHSYEQYF.

V gene TRBV4-1 combines with J gene TRBJ2-5; lacking DNA, the TRBD2 call made by TCRdb goes unchecked. The CDR3 is 17 amino acids. CDR1 and CDR2 from the germline V gene are MGHRA and YSYEKL. Here the CDR3 reads CASSQDQRLAGGETQYF.

The V and J genes are TRBV11-3 and TRBJ2-2; TCRdb's D gene call, TRBD1, goes unchecked for lack of DNA. CDR1 is SGHNT, CDR2 YENEEA, per germline. This CDR3 is 15 amino acids long. The CDR3 sequence: CASSSRDNNTGELFF.

The chain carries TRBV11-3 and TRBJ2-2; absent DNA, TCRdb's TRBD1 call cannot be checked. CDR1 SGHNT and CDR2 YENEEA come from the germline V gene. This CDR3 comprises 13 residues. This CDR3 reads CASRNREAGELFF. The full variable domain, its missing parts supplied by reference TRBV11-3 and TRBJ2-2, is EAGVVQSPRYKIIEKKQPVAFWCNPISGHNTLYWYLQNLGQGPELLIRYENEEAVDDSQLPKDRFSAERLKGVDSTLKIQPAELGDSAVYLCASRNREAGELFFGEGSRLTVL.

CDR3 amino acids: CASSFGSISYNEQFF. The J gene is TRBJ2-1, the V gene TRBV7-9. Per the germline V gene, CDR1 is SEHNR and CDR2 is FQNEAQ (reference sequence). The CDR3 covers 15 residues.

The chain uses TRBV25-1 and TRBJ1-2; no DNA is available, so the TRBD1 call from TCRdb remains unchecked. CDR3 length: 12 residues. CDR1 is MGHDK, CDR2 SYGVNS, per germline. CDR3 protein: CASQGGAKGYTF.

The rearrangement uses TRBV6-5 and TRBJ2-3; TCRdb's D gene call, TRBD2, goes unchecked for lack of DNA. The CDR3 consists of 15 residues. Germline lookup yields CDR1 MNHEY and CDR2 SVGAGI. The CDR3 loop is CASSSTSGSRNTQYF.

This chain uses TRBV12-3 or TRBV12-4 with TRBJ2-1; lacking DNA, the TRBD2 call made by TCRdb goes unchecked. The CDR3 is made up of 15 amino acids. The CDR3 sequence is CASSLNSGSLHEQFF.

J is TRBJ2-1 and V is TRBV20-1; checking the TCRdb D call of TRBD2 is not possible without DNA. Germline V lookup: CDR1 DFQATT, CDR2 SNEGSKA (reference sequence). The CDR3 runs to 17 residues. CDR3 amino acids: CSARRIGYEGPYNEQFF.

The gene calls are TRBV5-1 and TRBJ2-3; the TCRdb call, TRBD1, lacks DNA for checking. Germline V gene sequence: CDR1 SGHRS, CDR2 YFSETQ. The CDR3 is 16 amino acids. The CDR3 region is CASSLAPGGRTDTQYF.

This chain connects TRBV24-1 to TRBJ2-1; no DNA is available, so the TRBD2 call from TCRdb remains unchecked. This CDR3 is built from 16 residues. Per germline, CDR1 KGHDR and CDR2 SFDVKD. The CDR3 protein is CATSDFSSGAYNEQFF.

The chain combines TRBV5-4 with TRBJ2-5. The CDR3 extends over 15 amino acids. Germline V lookup: CDR1 SGHNT, CDR2 YYREEE (reference sequence). CDR3 protein: CASSLGPGSQETQYF.

The V gene is TRBV11-2, the J gene TRBJ2-3; TCRdb indicates TRBD1, and absent DNA this call remains unverified. This CDR3 has 15 residues. Per germline, CDR1 SGHAT and CDR2 FQNNGV. The CDR3 loop is CASSLGRGPTDTQYF.

The chain combines TRBV19 with TRBJ2-3. The CDR3 sequence is 14 residues long. CDR1 and CDR2 from the germline V gene are LNHDA and SQIVND (reference sequence). The CDR3 spells CASSEELPTDTQYF.

The gene calls are TRBV7-9 and TRBJ2-3. This CDR3 is 14 amino acids long. The germline V gene encodes CDR1 SEHNR and CDR2 FQNEAQ (reference sequence). CDR3 sequence reads: CASRNTVSTDTQYF. Full variable domain (outside the CDR3, taken from reference TRBV7-9 and TRBJ2-3): DTGVSQNPRHKITKRGQNVTFRCDPISEHNRLYWYRQTLGQGPEFLTYFQNEAQLEKSRLLSDRFSAERPKGSFSTLEIQRTEQGDSAMYLCASRNTVSTDTQYFGPGTRLTVL.

The chain employs TRBV12-3 or TRBV12-4 and TRBJ1-3; TCRdb lists TRBD1, though no DNA is available to test this call. This CDR3 has 13 residues. CDR3 region: CASFRDRGNTIYF.

The J gene is TRBJ2-3, the V gene TRBV7-9; TCRdb outputs TRBD2, but without DNA this stays unchecked. CDR3 length equals 16 residues. In germline, CDR1 is SEHNR, CDR2 FQNEAQ (reference sequence). CDR3: CASSLGEAGETDTQYF.

The chain uses TRBV7-9 and TRBJ2-3; the D call from TCRdb, TRBD2, cannot be confirmed without DNA. CDR3 length: 16 amino acids. Germline-derived CDR1 and CDR2 are SEHNR and FQNEAQ (reference sequence). This CDR3 reads CASSLIRSGSLDTQYF.

The gene calls are TRBV10-3 and TRBJ2-7; with no DNA, the TCRdb D assignment of TRBD2 cannot be verified. Germline CDR1 is ENHRY and CDR2 is SYGVKD. The CDR3 is made up of 15 amino acids. CDR3 in amino acids: CAISEGGLANYEQYF.

The chain joins TRBV5-6 to TRBJ1-4. Germline loops: CDR1 SGHDT, CDR2 YYEEEE. The CDR3 sequence is 15 residues long. This chain's CDR3 is CASSLFAGGNEKLFF.